This T cell receptor (beta chain) was identified in a study of shared clonotypes between healthy human individuals (dated by TCRdb to 2018 to 2021). Regarding the research as a whole: Two women and a few men aged 18 to 49 years were included in the cohort. For each donor, CD4 naive and CD4 memory were each given three plates, CD8 naive was given two plates, and CD8 memory was given one plate. Per donor, leukapheresis produced somewhere between about 0.94 and 10 billion PBMCs. Libraries were prepared and TCR repertoires were sequenced by different laboratories using diverse techniques, in order to increase sequencing depth and limit assay-specific biases. To estimate repertoire size and how much clonotype sharing occurs between individuals, the study deeply sequenced the blood TCR repertoires of 5 or 6 healthy adults. Study-wide conclusions, independent of this receptor: Naive subsets generally had larger estimated clonotype richness than memory subsets. Pairwise subsampling led to the expectation that sequencing depth would affect the degree of clonotype sharing among donors. Incomplete sequencing was indicated by rarefaction of sorted-subset datasets, despite the large sequencing depth. Sampling was limited to blood, and TCR repertoires in tissue likely differ from TCR repertoires in blood. Higher generation probabilities were observed for clonotypes shared by all four sorted-subset donors than for non-shared clonotypes. Because the study included a small number of donors, the genetic and exposure-history diversity represented was limited. Sharing across a few donors was observed for around 5% of naive CD4, over 3% of naive CD8, roughly 2.4% of memory CD4, and roughly 0.4% of memory CD8 clonotypes.

Using the deep immunoSEQ assay, TCR CDR3 regions were amplified from genomic DNA by multiplex PCR. Genomic DNA extracted from each cell subset was distributed evenly over all wells of several immunoSEQ 96-well plates, and each plate served as one replicate. Each replicate PCR for sorted subsets received approximately 220 ng genomic DNA, equal to roughly 30,000 T cell genomes. The purified libraries were quantified using a Qubit 3.0 fluorometer, sized with a Bioanalyzer 2100, and then quantified again using the KAPA Library Quantification kit. Every immunoSEQ 96-well plate was sequenced on a separate single-read 150-cycle Illumina NextSeq 550 flow cell. The original methods were these. Because only junctional sequences without quality scores were contained in the immunoSEQ output, filtering matching that applied to full-length reads could not be performed. To assign V/J genes and CDR3, sequences were annotated against IMGT germline references using PyIR, a Python wrapper for IgBLAST v1.9. Reads were removed for weak V/J assignments (E-value above 1e-6), missing CDR3, stop codons, out-of-frame junctions, or ambiguous translated residues. V3J clonotypes were defined as sequences sharing an identical inferred V gene, J gene, and CDR3 amino acid sequence. The percentage overlap between two repertoires was calculated by dividing the number of shared unique clonotypes by the size of the smaller repertoire. RTK rarefaction, the Chao1 estimator, and Recon v2.1 estimates of unobserved clonotypes were used to assess repertoire richness. OLGA was used to compute generation probabilities for all TCRbeta clonotypes that the gDNA method yielded from several donors. Here the immuneACCESS table is served through TCRdb, limited to in-frame sequences with V and J called. Missing clones are a known gap in these copies; in checked studies unresolved V genes cover under half, and the rest lacks a known reason. That table gives V, J and clone size, and the DNA gave D and trimming. The sample table shows about 2 million clones, and around 96% are seen once. The ten largest make up under 1.5% of the sample.

For the CD8 naive samples, CD45RO-negative cells were positively selected for CCR7, yielding a CD45RA+CCR7+ population from which TemRA cells were excluded. Donors were healthy HIV-negative adults with no recently reported acute infections or vaccinations. All donors were Caucasian adults living in Nashville, Tennessee, USA. After blood collection by leukapheresis, PBMCs were isolated using Ficoll-Histopaque density gradient centrifugation and then cryopreserved in the vapor phase of liquid nitrogen. Analytical flow cytometry was used to check the purity and quantity of every magnetically sorted T cell population. Genomic DNA was isolated from each sorted fraction and quantified by UV absorbance on a Nanodrop 2000c. Points on this clone: What antigen it recognizes has not been identified. No qualities accompany the bases; no much larger clone lies one base away. Other nucleotide sequences from this sample produce the same CDR3.

The CDR3, cysteine through phenylalanine, is 15 amino acids long. Here the CDR3 DNA is all that survives: 45 bases in frame from base 1. Trimming accounts for 0 bases at V and 1 base at J, while the number of junction bases matched to no gene is 3. The germline V gene (reference sequence) yields LNHNV for CDR1 and YYDKDF for CDR2. The rearrangement joined TRBV15 to TRBJ2-7; 7 central nucleotides agree with TRBD1. Sequenced input: naive CD8+ T cells sorted from blood. The sample's cell subset or site label is to be understood as: CD45RA+CCR7+. This receptor was taken from a young man in good health. This receptor has the CDR3 CATSRDRQGSYEQYF. The DNA sequence is as follows: TGTGCCACCAGCAGAGATCGACAGGGTTCCTACGAGCAGTACTTC.